The entry that follows covers one T cell receptor beta chain sequence. No antigen is known for it. Base qualities were left out, and no much larger clone turns up one base away. The method was PCR. At the Johns Hopkins FTIC core, DNA from the cultured CD4+ T cells underwent TCR sequencing with the Oncomine TCR Beta short-read assay. The QIAamp micro DNA kit was used to extract genomic DNA from the cultured CD4+ T cells. Oncomine TCR Beta libraries from cultured CD4+ T cells were pooled with unique dual indexes and sequenced on an Illumina iSeq 100. On the authors' methods: Non-productive sequences were removed, and CDR3s that did not start with C, did not end with F or W, or were shorter than 7 amino acids were discarded. The MANAFEST web application was used to identify antigen-specific clonotypes by comparing peptide-stimulated wells against reference wells and other culture wells. Positive clones required FDR below 0.05, an odds ratio above 5, and productive frequency above 0.1% in at least two of three replicate wells. A clonotype counted as cross-reactive if it showed significant expansion both in the SARS-CoV-2 spike wells and in at least one common cold coronavirus spike condition. Using R version 3.6.1, CDR3 homology was evaluated through Levenshtein distances (stringdist) along with unrooted phylogenetic trees (ape). TCRdb reanalyzed the raw reads on its own, using fastp at Q25 for trimming and MiXCR for clone calling, and kept in-frame beta chains. For every CDR3 protein sequence, its rows merge into one entry that carries the most common genes and DNA. The V and J calls reflect TCRdb's pipeline rather than the authors' work. A total of some 11,000 distinct CDR3 sequences appear in this sample, approximately 60% of them only once. The ten top clones hold roughly 13% of the sample.

This record comes from a study of vaccination and CD4 T cells after COVID-19 (dated by TCRdb to between 2021 and 2023). With regard to the full study: Convalescent patients had a positive SARS-CoV-2 result on nasal swab PCR, and of these patients, under ten had mild disease and one had severe disease. The convalescent cohort comprised six males and four females, including two Hispanic individuals, seven Caucasians, two Asians and one multiracial person. Participants got two doses of the Pfizer-BioNTech BNT162b2 vaccine (n=8) or two doses of the Moderna mRNA-1273 vaccine (n=2). Post-COVID blood samples were collected from convalescent patients a median of roughly 100 days after diagnosis, with a range of about 30 to 170 days. Post-vaccine blood samples were obtained a median of about 70 days after the second vaccine dose, with a range of about 14 to 241 days. The cultures were stimulated with overlapping spike peptide pools from SARS-CoV-2 and from the common cold coronaviruses HCoV-NL63, HCoV-OC43 and HCoV-229E. Control cultures used a CEFX viral epitope pool as positive control, an HIV-1 Nef peptide pool as negative control, or no peptide. The spike-specific CD4+ TCR repertoire was compared before and after mRNA vaccination in over 9 COVID-19 convalescent patients and a handful of infection-naive healthy vaccine recipients. The paper's findings and limits, for the study overall: In convalescent patients, nearly all vaccine-specific clones (304 of 307) were found to be mono-reactive for SARS-CoV-2 spike rather than cross-reactive with common cold coronaviruses. Relatively few convalescent patients were included in the study, and early timepoints after natural infection were not analyzed. In convalescent patients, a median around 86% of post-vaccine SARS-CoV-2-reactive clones were detected only after vaccination, suggesting vaccine-specific priming. The median count of SARS-CoV-2-reactive clonotypes went up from some 23 after infection to roughly 38 after vaccination, although the change was not significant.

Interpreted using the paper, the treatment or condition label stands for: roughly nine-day PBMC culture with coronavirus spike peptide pools or control peptides (ViraFEST assay). The study used the ViraFEST assay, which expanded antigen-specific T cells with peptide pools and then identified expanded clonotypes by TCR sequencing. The convalescent patients' positive SARS-CoV-2 PCR tests were from March to December 2020, which was before the Alpha, Beta and Delta variants emerged in the United States. Over 1.5 million PBMCs per well were cultured in IMDM with 5% human AB serum and approximately 9.8 IU/ml IL-2, plus 10 ug/ml peptide pools. On days 3 and 7, half of the culture medium was replaced with fresh IL-2-containing medium. After 10 days of culture, CD4+ T cells were isolated by negative selection with the EasySep CD4+ T cell isolation kit. Ficoll-Paque Plus gradient centrifugation was used to isolate PBMCs from whole blood, and the isolated PBMCs were then either used fresh or cryopreserved at -140C. In general, triplicate wells were set up for every culture condition.

The source is a human donor who had recovered from COVID-19. Sequencing used CD4+ T cells from blood, cultured in vitro.

The nucleotides are TGTGCCAGCAGAGGCCATTCAGGGCTCGGGCAAGAGACCCAGTACTTC. Its protein product is CASRGHSGLGQETQYF. The rearranged segments are TRBV28 and TRBJ2-5; the D gene is perhaps TRBD1, on 5 matching bases. From the cysteine through the phenylalanine, the CDR3 covers 16 amino acids. The sequence is cut down to CDR3 DNA, 48 bases in frame from base 1. Looking up the germline V gene yields CDR1 MDHEN and CDR2 SYDVKM. Between the V and J ends, shortened by 6 bases and 2 bases respectively, the junction contains 19 bases.